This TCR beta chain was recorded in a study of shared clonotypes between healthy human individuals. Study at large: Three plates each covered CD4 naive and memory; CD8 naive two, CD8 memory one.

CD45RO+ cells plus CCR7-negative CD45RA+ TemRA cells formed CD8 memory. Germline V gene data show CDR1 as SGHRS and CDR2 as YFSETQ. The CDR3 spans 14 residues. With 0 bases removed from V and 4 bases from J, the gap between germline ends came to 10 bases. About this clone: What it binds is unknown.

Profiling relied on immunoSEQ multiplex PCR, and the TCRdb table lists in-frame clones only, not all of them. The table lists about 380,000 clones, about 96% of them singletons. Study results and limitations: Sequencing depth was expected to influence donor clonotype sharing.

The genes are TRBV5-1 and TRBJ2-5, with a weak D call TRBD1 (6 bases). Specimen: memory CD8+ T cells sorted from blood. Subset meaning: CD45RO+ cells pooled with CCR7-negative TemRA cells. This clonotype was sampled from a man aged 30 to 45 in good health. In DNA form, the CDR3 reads TGCGCCAGCAGCTTGGACAGGGCTACAGAGACCCAGTACTTC. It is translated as CASSLDRATETQYF.